This T cell receptor (beta chain) appears in the sequencing data of a study of cytomegalovirus exposure and HLA in healthy donors. Study-wide context: The Caucasian-associated ancestry cluster contained 81% of the 398 genotyped donors.

Turning to this clone: Its antigen is not known.

Notes on the study in general: Later work showed greater clonal expansion in HLA-associated TCR beta chains than in equally common others.

The PCR had 60 Vbeta and 13 Jbeta primers. TCRdb's table, derived via immunoSEQ multiplex PCR, lists solely in-frame clones and lacks some. Of under 200,000 clones listed, around three quarters are singletons. V lost 0 bases, J lost 6 bases, and 11 bases stayed unmatched. Per germline, CDR1 SGDLS and CDR2 YYNGEE. The length of the CDR3 is 17 residues. Sequenced sample: PBMCs. J is TRBJ2-3 and V is TRBV9; TRBD2 agrees at 9 bases. The clonotype comes from a man between 35 and 55 years old in good health and CMV-seronegative. CDR3 DNA: TGTGCCAGCAGCGTAGGCGCTTATAGCGGGGGCAGGGATACGCAGTATTTT. Translation gives CASSVGAYSGGRDTQYF. Full variable domain (rest looked up from reference TRBV9 and TRBJ2-3): DSGVTQTPKHLITATGQRVTLRCSPRSGDLSVYWYQQSLDQGLQFLIQYYNGEERAKGNILERFSAQQFPDLHSELNLSSLELGDSALYFCASSVGAYSGGRDTQYFGPGTRLTVL.